The 8 T cell receptor beta chains listed next were all sequenced from one sample in a study of cytomegalovirus exposure and HLA in healthy donors (dated by TCRdb to 2017 to 2019). The library was produced with the immunoSEQ multiplex PCR assay. The multiplex PCR relied on a mix of 60 forward primers for TCR Vbeta segments and 13 reverse primers for TCR Jbeta segments. TCRdb took over this immuneACCESS table, retaining in-frame rearrangements with V and J assigned. Such tables are incomplete; in checked studies, under half of the missing clones stem from an unresolved V gene, and the remainder is unexplained. This sample is represented by 130,000 to 150,000 clones; around 80% of them were singletons. The ten largest clones add up to 6.8% of the sample. The specimen was PBMCs. These receptors all come from a man aged 35 to 55 in good health and CMV-seropositive.

The V gene is TRBV27, the J gene TRBJ2-5; 10 bases line up with TRBD2. Germline CDR1 reads MNHEY; CDR2 reads SMNVEV (reference sequence). Unmatched junction bases numbered 15, after V lost 3 bases and J lost 2 bases. The CDR3 totals 19 residues. In DNA, the CDR3 is TGTGCCAGCAGTTTTACTAGGCTAGCGGGGGTTGTATCTCAAGAGACCCAGTACTTC. Protein product: CASSFTRLAGVVSQETQYF.

V usage is TRBV5-6 and J usage is TRBJ1-3, with D hard to call. With 1 base removed from V and 0 bases from J, the gap between germline ends came to 8 bases. Per the germline V gene, CDR1 is SGHDT and CDR2 is YYEEEE. This CDR3 is 15 amino acids long. CDR3 bases: TGTGCCAGCAGCTTGTCCGGAGACTCTGGAAACACCATATATTTT. Its protein product is CASSLSGDSGNTIYF.

This clone came up a few times. This chain uses TRBV10-3 with TRBJ2-7; TRBD1 agrees at 10 bases. V dropped 2 bases and J dropped 5; count of bases not matched to a gene: 6. The CDR3 is 15 amino acids. Germline-derived CDR1 and CDR2 are ENHRY and SYGVKD. CDR3 coding DNA: TGTGCCATCAGTGAGCCGGGACAGGGGATCCACGAGCAGTACTTC. This encodes CAISEPGQGIHEQYF.

This clone was detected only a few times. The chain has TRBV28 and TRBJ1-1; 7 bases are shared with TRBD1. Germline-derived CDR1 and CDR2 are MDHEN and SYDVKM. Trimming at V came to 6 bases and at J to 5 bases, leaving 12 bases not matched to a gene. There are 15 residues in the CDR3. The CDR3 region has the DNA TGTGCCAGCAGACCGACAGGGAGAAGGTGGACTGAAGCTTTCTTT. It yields the protein CASRPTGRRWTEAFF.

V is TRBV5-1 and J is TRBJ1-6, with D maybe TRBD1 (5 bases). This CDR3 has 15 residues. Trimming removed 0 bases at V and 7 bases at J, with 11 bases between. Per the germline V gene, CDR1 is SGHRS and CDR2 is YFSETQ. The CDR3 loop is CASSLEQAKNSPLHF. CDR3 DNA sequence: TGCGCCAGCAGCTTGGAACAGGCCAAAAATTCACCCCTCCACTTT.

The rearrangement joins TRBV4-1 to TRBJ2-1; D might be TRBD1 (5 bases). The CDR3 is 15 residues long. Trimming removed 4 bases at V and 7 bases at J, with 17 bases between. CDR1 is MGHRA and CDR2 is YSYEKL in the germline V gene. The CDR3 region is CASSPLQAPGNEQFF. The CDR3 DNA sequence: TGCGCCAGCAGCCCCCTCCAGGCCCCAGGGAATGAGCAGTTCTTC.

This clone was counted once. The rearrangement joins TRBV7-9 to TRBJ2-5; 9 bases map to TRBD1. In germline, CDR1 is SEHNR, CDR2 FQNEAQ (reference sequence). With 2 bases clipped from V and 2 bases from J, the junction kept 9 bases outside the gene matches. The length of the CDR3 is 17 residues. CDR3 amino acids: CASSLYGGTGRQETQYF. As DNA, the CDR3 is TGTGCCAGCAGCTTATATGGGGGGACAGGGAGGCAAGAGACCCAGTACTTC.

V and J are TRBV18 and TRBJ1-4, with 10 bases fitting TRBD1. The CDR3 runs to 18 residues. V gave up 6 bases and J gave up 3 bases; unmatched junction bases: 13. The germline V gene has CDR1 KGHSH and CDR2 LQKENI. The CDR3 coding sequence is TGTGCCAGCTCTCTCGGGACAGGGGTGGCCACCGCTAATGAAAAACTGTTTTTT. It codes for CASSLGTGVATANEKLFF.